This is a list of T cell receptor beta chains from one sample in a study of T cells in Graves' hyperthyroidism and ophthalmopathy. TCRdb reanalysed the multiplex PCR reads using MiXCR and keeps one entry per CDR3 protein. Altogether under 500,000 distinct CDR3 sequences are present, roughly 13% being singletons, with the ten largest covering 25% to 30%. The material sequenced was blood. All receptors come from a man aged 45 to 65 with Graves' ophthalmopathy. CDR3s include the opening cysteine and the closing phenylalanine or tryptophan. Fields, in order: J gene, V gene, D gene, clone size, CDR3 DNA, CDR3 protein. The D gene is left open where the match is weak. Where a row states a size, it is once, few, many or the class of an expanded clone; other rows omit it.

TRBJ2-1 | TRBV5-1 | TRBD2 | many | TGCGCCAGCAGCTTGAAGGCTAGCGGGAGTAAAAGTTACAATGAGCAGTTCTTC | CASSLKASGSKSYNEQFF
TRBJ1-4 | TRBV28 | TRBD1 | many | TGTGCCAGCAGTTTACGGGGGACAGGGTATGAAAAACTGTTTTTT | CASSLRGTGYEKLFF
TRBJ2-5 | TRBV5-1 | TRBD2 | many | TGCGCCAGCAGCTTTAAGGCGGGAGAGAAGACCCAGTACTTC | CASSFKAGEKTQYF
TRBJ1-1 | TRBV5-1 | - | many | TGCGCCAGCAGCAACCCGATTTCGGGGGTGGAGGTAGCTTTCTTT | CASSNPISGVEVAFF
TRBJ2-2 | TRBV7-9 | - | many | TGTGCCAGCAGCTCTCCTCCACGGGACCGAGCCACCGGGGAGCTGTTTTTT | CASSSPPRDRATGELFF
TRBJ2-3 | TRBV7-2 | TRBD2 | - | TGTGCCAGCAGCTTGGCCGGGACTAGCGGGAGTTTGGATACGCAGTATTTT | CASSLAGTSGSLDTQYF
TRBJ2-5 | TRBV28 | TRBD2 | few | TGTGCCAGCAGGTCTAGCGGGGCTTTGGGAGAGACCCAGTACTTC | CASRSSGALGETQYF
TRBJ1-5 | TRBV10-3 | TRBD1 | few | TGTGCCATCAGTGCGGACAGGGTCGGCAATCAGCCCCAGCATTTT | CAISADRVGNQPQHF
TRBJ2-3 | TRBV3-1 | - | many | TGCTCCACCGGGACCGCTACCGGTACGCAGTATTTT | CSTGTATGTQYF
TRBJ2-7 | TRBV7-2 | TRBD2 | few | TGTGCCAGCAGGTTTAGCGGGAGTCGTTACGAGCAGTACTTC | CASRFSGSRYEQYF
TRBJ2-3 | TRBV7-8 | TRBD2 | - | TGTGCCAGCAGCCCTAGACTAGCGGCAGAACCCGATACCGAGTATTTT | CASSPRLAAEPDTEYF
TRBJ1-2 | TRBV28 | - | - | TGTGCCAGCAGCCAAACAGGGTACTATGGCTACACCTTC | CASSQTGYYGYTF
TRBJ2-7 | TRBV20-1 | TRBD1 | many | TGCAGTGCTAGAGGACAGGGGGCTTGGTACGAGCAGTACTTC | CSARGQGAWYEQYF
TRBJ1-5 | TRBV19 | - | many | TGTGCCAGTACCCAGGGTCTAGACAATCAGCCCCAGCATTTT | CASTQGLDNQPQHF
TRBJ2-7 | TRBV7-2 | - | - | TGTGCCAGCAGCCCCCGACAGGGGAGGGTCACCTACGAGCAGTACTTC | CASSPRQGRVTYEQYF
TRBJ1-1 | TRBV19 | - | - | TGTGCCAGTAGTATAAGGGAAGGGAGGAGCACTGAAGCTTTCTTT | CASSIREGRSTEAFF
TRBJ2-1 | TRBV28 | - | - | TGTGCCAGCAGTTTAGAGGGGAGGTCCTACAATGAGCAGTTCTTC | CASSLEGRSYNEQFF
TRBJ2-1 | TRBV11-2 | - | - | TGTGCCAGCAGCTCAAAACCTTCTGGGGTAGCCTCCTACAATGAGCAGTTCTTC | CASSSKPSGVASYNEQFF
TRBJ2-3 | TRBV7-9 | - | many | TGTGCCAGCATCGGAAAGAGGCGGCTCACAGATACGCAGTATTTT | CASIGKRRLTDTQYF
TRBJ2-1 | TRBV12-3/TRBV12-4 | TRBD2 | - | TGTGCCAGCAGTCCCAGGGGACTAGCGGGAGACCGCAATGAGCAGTTCTTC | CASSPRGLAGDRNEQFF
TRBJ2-2 | TRBV28 | TRBD1 | few | TGTGCCAGCAGTTTTCCCGGGACAGCCCGCGCCGGGGAGCTGTTTTTT | CASSFPGTARAGELFF
TRBJ2-3 | TRBV9 | - | many | TGTGCCAGCAGCCCCAACGTGCTCCGGGACACAGATACGCAGTATTTT | CASSPNVLRDTDTQYF
TRBJ2-1 | TRBV11-2 | - | few | TGTGCCAGCAGTTACGGCGGGTCGGGCTATGAGCAGTTCTTC | CASSYGGSGYEQFF
TRBJ1-5 | TRBV19 | - | - | TGTGCCAGTAGTATCCCGGGACTGGGGAATCAGCCCCAGCATTTT | CASSIPGLGNQPQHF
TRBJ2-1 | TRBV20-1 | TRBD2 | - | TGCAGTGCTTTAGCGGGAGGTCACAATGAGCAGTTCTTC | CSALAGGHNEQFF
TRBJ2-5 | TRBV19 | TRBD2 | - | TGTGCCAGTAGTCTTCGGGCGCTAGCGGGACAAGAGACCCAGTACTTC | CASSLRALAGQETQYF
TRBJ1-5 | TRBV18 | - | many | TGTGCCAGCTCACCAAGTCCAGATCAGCCCCAGCATTTT | CASSPSPDQPQHF
TRBJ2-3 | TRBV7-3 | TRBD2 | many | TGTGCCAGCAGCCTAGGGACTAGCAGGTCAGATACGCAGTATTTT | CASSLGTSRSDTQYF
TRBJ2-3 | TRBV27 | - | many | TGTGCCAGCAGTCCGTTAGGAGATACGCAGTATTTT | CASSPLGDTQYF
TRBJ2-1 | TRBV2 | TRBD1 | many | TGTGCCAGCAGTGTCGGGACAGGGACTTACAATGAGCAGTTCTTC | CASSVGTGTYNEQFF
TRBJ1-1 | TRBV7-8 | - | few | TGTGCCAGCAGCTCCCGGGACGCCACTGAAGCTTTCTTT | CASSSRDATEAFF
TRBJ1-2 | TRBV29-1 | - | many | TGCAGCGTTGAAACGGGGAACTATGGCTACACCTTC | CSVETGNYGYTF
TRBJ2-1 | TRBV27 | TRBD2 | many | TGTGCCAGCAGTCTCGGTGGTAGCGGGAGGGGCAATGAGCAGTTCTTC | CASSLGGSGRGNEQFF
TRBJ1-1 | TRBV7-9 | - | few | TGTGCCAGCAGCCTCGGGGGGGGGAACCCTGAAGCTTTCTTT | CASSLGGGNPEAFF
TRBJ2-2 | TRBV7-3 | - | many | TGTGCCAGCAGTCCCCTCGCCAGTCCCACCGGGGAGCTGTTTTTT | CASSPLASPTGELFF
TRBJ1-5 | TRBV4-1 | - | few | TGCGCCAGCAGCCAAGATCTTGATTCATATAGCAATCAGCCCCAGCATTTT | CASSQDLDSYSNQPQHF
TRBJ2-1 | TRBV19 | - | - | TGTGCCAGTAGTAGAAGGGACTTTGGTGGGGAGCAGTTCTTC | CASSRRDFGGEQFF
TRBJ2-2 | TRBV3-1 | TRBD2 | many | TGTGCCAGCAGCTTCCCAGCGGGAGGGACCGGGGAGCTGTTTTTT | CASSFPAGGTGELFF
TRBJ1-2 | TRBV7-8 | - | many | TGTGCCAGCAGCTTAAGCTGGTCTAACTATGGCTACACCTTC | CASSLSWSNYGYTF
TRBJ2-3 | TRBV9 | TRBD1 | many | TGTGCCAGCAGCTCAAGCGCAGAGGGGGCGGGAGATACGCAGTATTTT | CASSSSAEGAGDTQYF
TRBJ1-1 | TRBV12-3/TRBV12-4 | - | few | TGTGCCAGCAGTTTTAGGACGGCTGAAGCTTTCTTT | CASSFRTAEAFF
TRBJ2-1 | TRBV19 | TRBD2 | - | TGTGCCAGTACCGGTAGCGGGATCCCCCATGAGCAGTTCTTC | CASTGSGIPHEQFF
TRBJ2-7 | TRBV12-3/TRBV12-4 | - | many | TGTGCCAGCAGTTCCCTGGCCAGGGGAAGGAACGAGCAGTACTTC | CASSSLARGRNEQYF